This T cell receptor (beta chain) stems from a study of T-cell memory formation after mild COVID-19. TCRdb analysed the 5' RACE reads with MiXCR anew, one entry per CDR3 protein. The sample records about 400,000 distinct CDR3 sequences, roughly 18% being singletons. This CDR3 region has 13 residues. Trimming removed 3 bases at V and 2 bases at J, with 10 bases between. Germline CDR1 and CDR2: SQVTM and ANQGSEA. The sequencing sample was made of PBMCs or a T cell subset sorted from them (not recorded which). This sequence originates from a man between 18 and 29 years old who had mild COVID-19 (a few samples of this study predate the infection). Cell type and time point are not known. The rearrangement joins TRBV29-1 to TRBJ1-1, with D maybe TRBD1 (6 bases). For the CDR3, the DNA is TGCAGCGTTGATACCAGGGGAAACACTGAAGCTTTCTTT. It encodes CSVDTRGNTEAFF.